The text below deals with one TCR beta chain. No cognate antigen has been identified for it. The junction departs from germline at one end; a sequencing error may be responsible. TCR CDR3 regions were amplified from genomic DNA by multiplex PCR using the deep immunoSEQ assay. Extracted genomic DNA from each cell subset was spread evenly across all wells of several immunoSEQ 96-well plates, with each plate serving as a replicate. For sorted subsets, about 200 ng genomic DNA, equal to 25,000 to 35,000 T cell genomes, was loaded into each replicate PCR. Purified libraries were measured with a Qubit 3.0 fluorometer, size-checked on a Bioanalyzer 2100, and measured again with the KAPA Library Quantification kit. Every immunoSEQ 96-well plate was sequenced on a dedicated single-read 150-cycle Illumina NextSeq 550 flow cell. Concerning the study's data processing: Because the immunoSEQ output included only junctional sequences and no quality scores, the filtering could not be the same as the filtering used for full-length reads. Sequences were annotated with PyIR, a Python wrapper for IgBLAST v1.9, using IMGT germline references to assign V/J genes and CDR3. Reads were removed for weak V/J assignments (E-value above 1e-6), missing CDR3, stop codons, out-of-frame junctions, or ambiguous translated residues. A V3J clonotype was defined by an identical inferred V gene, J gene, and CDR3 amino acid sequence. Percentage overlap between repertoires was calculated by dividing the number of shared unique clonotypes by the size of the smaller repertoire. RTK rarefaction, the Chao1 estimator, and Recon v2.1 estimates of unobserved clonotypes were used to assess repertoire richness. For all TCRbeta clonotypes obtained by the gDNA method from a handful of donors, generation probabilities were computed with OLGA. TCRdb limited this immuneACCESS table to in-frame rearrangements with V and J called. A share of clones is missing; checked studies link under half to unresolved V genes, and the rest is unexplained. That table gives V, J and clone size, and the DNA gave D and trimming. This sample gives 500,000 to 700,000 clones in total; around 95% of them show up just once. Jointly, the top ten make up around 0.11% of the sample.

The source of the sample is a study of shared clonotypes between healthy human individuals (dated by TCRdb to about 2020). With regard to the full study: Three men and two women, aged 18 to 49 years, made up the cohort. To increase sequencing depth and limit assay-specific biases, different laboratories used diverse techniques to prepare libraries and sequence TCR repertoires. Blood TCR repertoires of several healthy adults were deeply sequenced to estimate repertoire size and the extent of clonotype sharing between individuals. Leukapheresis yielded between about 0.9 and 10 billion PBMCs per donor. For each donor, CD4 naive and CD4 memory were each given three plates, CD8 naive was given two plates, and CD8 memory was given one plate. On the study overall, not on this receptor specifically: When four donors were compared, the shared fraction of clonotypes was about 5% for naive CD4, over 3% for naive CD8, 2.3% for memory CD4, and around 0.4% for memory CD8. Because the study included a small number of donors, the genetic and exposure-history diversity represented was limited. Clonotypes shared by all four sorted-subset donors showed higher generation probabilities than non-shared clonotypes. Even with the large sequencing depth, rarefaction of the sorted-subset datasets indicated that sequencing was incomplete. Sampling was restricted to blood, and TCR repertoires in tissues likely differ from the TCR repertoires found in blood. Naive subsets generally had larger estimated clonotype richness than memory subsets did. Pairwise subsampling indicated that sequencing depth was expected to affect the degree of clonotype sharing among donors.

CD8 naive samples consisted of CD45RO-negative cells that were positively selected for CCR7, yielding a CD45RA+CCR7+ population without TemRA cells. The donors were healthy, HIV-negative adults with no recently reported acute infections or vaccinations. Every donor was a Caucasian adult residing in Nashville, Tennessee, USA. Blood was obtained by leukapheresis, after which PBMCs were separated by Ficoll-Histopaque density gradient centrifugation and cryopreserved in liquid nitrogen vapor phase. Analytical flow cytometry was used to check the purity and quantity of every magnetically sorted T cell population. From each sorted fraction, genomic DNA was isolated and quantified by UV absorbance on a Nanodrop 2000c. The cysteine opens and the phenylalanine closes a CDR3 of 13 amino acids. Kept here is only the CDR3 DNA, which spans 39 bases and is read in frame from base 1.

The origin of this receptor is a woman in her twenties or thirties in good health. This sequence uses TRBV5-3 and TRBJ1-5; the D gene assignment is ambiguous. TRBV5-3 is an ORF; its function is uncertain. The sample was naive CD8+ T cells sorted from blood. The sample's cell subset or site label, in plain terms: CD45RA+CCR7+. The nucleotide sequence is TGTGCCAGCAGCTTTGGGGACAATCAGCCCCAGCATTTT. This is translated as CASSFGDNQPQHF.